The subject of this entry is one T cell receptor beta chain. The antigen is not known. Whether given at about 4 or about 12 weeks, second doses were pooled. The CDR3 covers 12 residues. The V end lost 0 bases, the J end lost 8 bases, and 5 bases lay between the germline ends. Germline V gene data show CDR1 as LNHNV and CDR2 as YYDKDF (reference sequence). Assay used: immunoSEQ multiplex PCR; TCRdb lists only in-frame clones, some missing. The sample includes nearly 110,000 clones, around nine tenths of them seen just once. The record originates from a study of T cell responses to AZD1222 COVID-19 vaccine. Regarding the study as a whole: Along spike, vaccine-associated CD4 TCRs were found throughout, with dominance at 160-218 and 743-854. The sample set comprised mostly white British donors with more females, and clonal diversity was possibly underestimated. The number of AZD1222 recipients seropositive at baseline was only 6 or 7.

V is TRBV15 and J is TRBJ1-5; D is uncertain. The sample was peripheral blood, taken 28 days after the second AZD1222 dose. The sequence was obtained from an adult who received the AZD1222 COVID-19 vaccine. The CDR3 protein is CATSRDIKPQHF. The DNA for the CDR3 is TGTGCCACCAGCAGAGATATTAAGCCCCAGCATTTT.